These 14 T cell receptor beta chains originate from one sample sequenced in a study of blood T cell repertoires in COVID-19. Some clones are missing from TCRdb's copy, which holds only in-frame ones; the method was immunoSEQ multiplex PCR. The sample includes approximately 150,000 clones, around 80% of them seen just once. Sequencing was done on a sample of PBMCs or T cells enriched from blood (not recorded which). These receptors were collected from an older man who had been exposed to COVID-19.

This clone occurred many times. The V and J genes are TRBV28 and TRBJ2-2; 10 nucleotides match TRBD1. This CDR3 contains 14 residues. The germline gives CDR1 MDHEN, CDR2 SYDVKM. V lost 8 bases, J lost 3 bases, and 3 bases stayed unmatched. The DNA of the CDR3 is TGTGCCAGCTTCGGACAGGGGGACACCGGGGAGCTGTTTTTT. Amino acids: CASFGQGDTGELFF.

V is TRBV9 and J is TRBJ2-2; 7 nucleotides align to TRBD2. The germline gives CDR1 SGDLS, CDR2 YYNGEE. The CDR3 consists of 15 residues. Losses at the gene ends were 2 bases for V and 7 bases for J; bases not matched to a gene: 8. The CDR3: CASSVSGNDNGELFF. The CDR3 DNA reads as TGTGCCAGCAGCGTGAGCGGGAATGATAACGGGGAGCTGTTTTTT.

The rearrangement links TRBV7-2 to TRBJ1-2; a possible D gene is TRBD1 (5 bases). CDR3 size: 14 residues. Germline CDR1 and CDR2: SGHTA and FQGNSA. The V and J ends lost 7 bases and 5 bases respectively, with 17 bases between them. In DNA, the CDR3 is TGTGCCAGCACCGGAGGGAGGGGAGCATATGGCTACACCTTC. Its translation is CASTGGRGAYGYTF.

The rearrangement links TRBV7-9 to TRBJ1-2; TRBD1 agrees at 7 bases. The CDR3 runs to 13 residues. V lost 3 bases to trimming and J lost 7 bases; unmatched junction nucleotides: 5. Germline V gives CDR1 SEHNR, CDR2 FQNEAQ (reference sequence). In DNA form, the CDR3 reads TGTGCCAGCAGCTTCACAGGGGCTGCTGGCTACACCTTC. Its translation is CASSFTGAAGYTF.

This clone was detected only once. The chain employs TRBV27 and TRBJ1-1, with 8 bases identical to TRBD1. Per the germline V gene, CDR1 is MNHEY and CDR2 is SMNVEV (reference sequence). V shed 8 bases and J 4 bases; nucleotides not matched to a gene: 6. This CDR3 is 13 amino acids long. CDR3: CASGQGASTEAFF. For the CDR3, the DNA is TGTGCCAGCGGCCAGGGGGCTAGCACTGAAGCTTTCTTT.

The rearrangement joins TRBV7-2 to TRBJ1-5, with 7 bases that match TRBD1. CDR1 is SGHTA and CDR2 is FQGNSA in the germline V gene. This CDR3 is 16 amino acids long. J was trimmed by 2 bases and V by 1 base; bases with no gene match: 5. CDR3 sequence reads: CASSLDRGNGNQPQHF. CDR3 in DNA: TGTGCCAGCAGCTTAGACAGGGGTAATGGCAATCAGCCCCAGCATTTT.

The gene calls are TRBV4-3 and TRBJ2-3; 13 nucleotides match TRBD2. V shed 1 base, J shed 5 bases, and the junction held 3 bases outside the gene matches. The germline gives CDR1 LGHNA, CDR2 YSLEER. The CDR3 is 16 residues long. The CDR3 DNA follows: TGCGCCAGCAGCCAAGGGACTAGCGGGAGAGGAGATACGCAGTATTTT. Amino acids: CASSQGTSGRGDTQYF.

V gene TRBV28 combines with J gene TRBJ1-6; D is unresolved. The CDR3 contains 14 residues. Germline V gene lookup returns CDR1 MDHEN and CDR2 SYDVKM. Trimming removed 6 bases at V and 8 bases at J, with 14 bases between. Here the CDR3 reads CASRVRGNDSPLHF. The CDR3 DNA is TGTGCCAGCAGGGTAAGAGGGAACGATTCACCCCTCCACTTT.

CDR3 nucleotides: TGTGCCACCAGCAGAGAAGGAGGGGAGACCTATGGCTACACCTTC. Protein sequence: CATSREGGETYGYTF. The V and J genes are TRBV15 and TRBJ1-2; D is possibly TRBD1 (5 bases). This CDR3 is built from 15 residues. Trimming stripped 0 bases from V and 4 bases from J, with 12 bases between. Germline V gene lookup returns CDR1 LNHNV and CDR2 YYDKDF (reference sequence).

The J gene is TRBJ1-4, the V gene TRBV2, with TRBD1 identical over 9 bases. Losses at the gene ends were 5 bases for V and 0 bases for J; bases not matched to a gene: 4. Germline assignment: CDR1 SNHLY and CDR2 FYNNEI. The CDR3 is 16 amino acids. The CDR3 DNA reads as TGTGCCAGCAGTCCGGACAGGGGCACAACTAATGAAAAACTGTTTTTT. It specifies CASSPDRGTTNEKLFF.

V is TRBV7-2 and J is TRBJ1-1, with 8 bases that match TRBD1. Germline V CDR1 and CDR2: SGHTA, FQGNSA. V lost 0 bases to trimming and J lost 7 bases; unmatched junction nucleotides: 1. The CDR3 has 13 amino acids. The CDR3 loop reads CASSLAGTGEAFF. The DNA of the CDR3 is TGTGCCAGCAGCTTAGCCGGGACAGGTGAAGCTTTCTTT. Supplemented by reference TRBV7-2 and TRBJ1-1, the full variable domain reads GAGVSQSPSNKVTEKGKDVELRCDPISGHTALYWYRQSLGQGLEFLIYFQGNSAPDKSGLPSDRFSAERTGGSVSTLTIQRTQQEDSAVYLCASSLAGTGEAFFGQGTRLTVV.

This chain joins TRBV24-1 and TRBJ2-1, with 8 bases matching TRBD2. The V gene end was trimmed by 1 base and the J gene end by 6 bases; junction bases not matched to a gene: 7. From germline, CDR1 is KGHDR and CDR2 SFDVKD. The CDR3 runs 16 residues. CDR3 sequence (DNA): TGTGCCACCAGTGATTTCGCGGCGGGAGGTCTCAATGAGCAGTTCTTC. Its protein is CATSDFAAGGLNEQFF.

This CDR3 reads CASSSEGAGVPYEQYF. As DNA, the CDR3 is TGTGCCAGCAGCTCAGAAGGAGCGGGAGTTCCCTACGAGCAGTACTTC. The chain employs TRBV7-2 and TRBJ2-7; TRBD2 matches at 8 bases. The CDR3 is 16 residues long. Germline loops: CDR1 SGHTA, CDR2 FQGNSA. The trim removed 4 bases at V and 2 bases at J, leaving 10 bases unmatched.

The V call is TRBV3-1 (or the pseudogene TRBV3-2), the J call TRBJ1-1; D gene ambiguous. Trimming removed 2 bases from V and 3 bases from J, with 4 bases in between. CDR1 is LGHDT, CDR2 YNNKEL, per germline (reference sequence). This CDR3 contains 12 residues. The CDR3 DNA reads TGTGCCAGCAGCCAACTTCACACTGAAGCTTTCTTT. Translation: CASSQLHTEAFF.